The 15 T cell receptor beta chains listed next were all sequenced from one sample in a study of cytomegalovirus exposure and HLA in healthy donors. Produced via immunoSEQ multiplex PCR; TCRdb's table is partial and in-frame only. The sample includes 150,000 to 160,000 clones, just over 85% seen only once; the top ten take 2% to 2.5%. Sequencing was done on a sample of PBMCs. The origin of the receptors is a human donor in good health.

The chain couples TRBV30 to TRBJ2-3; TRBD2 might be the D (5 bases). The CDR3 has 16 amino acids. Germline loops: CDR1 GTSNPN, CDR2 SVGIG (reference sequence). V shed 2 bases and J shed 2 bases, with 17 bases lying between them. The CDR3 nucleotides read TGTGCCTGGAGTCCAGGACTCCTCGGCCTCACAGATACGCAGTATTTT. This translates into CAWSPGLLGLTDTQYF. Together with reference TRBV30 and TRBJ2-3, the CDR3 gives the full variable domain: SQTIHQWPATLVQPVGSPLSLECTVEGTSNPNLYWYRQAAGRGLQLLFYSVGIGQISSEVPQNLSASRPQDRQFILSSKKLLLSDSGFYLCAWSPGLLGLTDTQYFGPGTRLTVL.

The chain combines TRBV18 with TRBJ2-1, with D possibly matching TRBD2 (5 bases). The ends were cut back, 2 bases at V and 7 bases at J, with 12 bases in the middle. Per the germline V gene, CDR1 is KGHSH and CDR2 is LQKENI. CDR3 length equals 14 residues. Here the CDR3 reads CASSPSGIPNEQFF. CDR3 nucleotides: TGTGCCAGCTCACCATCGGGGATTCCTAATGAGCAGTTCTTC.

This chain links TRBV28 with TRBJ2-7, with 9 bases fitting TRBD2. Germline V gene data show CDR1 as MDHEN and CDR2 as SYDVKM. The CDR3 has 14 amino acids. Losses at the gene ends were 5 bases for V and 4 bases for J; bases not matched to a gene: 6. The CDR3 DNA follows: TGTGCCAGCAGTGTTAGCGGGAGTAAGTACGAGCAGTACTTC. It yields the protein CASSVSGSKYEQYF.

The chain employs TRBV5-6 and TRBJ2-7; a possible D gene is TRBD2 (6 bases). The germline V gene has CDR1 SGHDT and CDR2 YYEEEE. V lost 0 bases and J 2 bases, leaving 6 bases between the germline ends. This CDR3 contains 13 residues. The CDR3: CASSLGEAYEQYF. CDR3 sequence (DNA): TGTGCCAGCAGCTTGGGGGAGGCCTACGAGCAGTACTTC.

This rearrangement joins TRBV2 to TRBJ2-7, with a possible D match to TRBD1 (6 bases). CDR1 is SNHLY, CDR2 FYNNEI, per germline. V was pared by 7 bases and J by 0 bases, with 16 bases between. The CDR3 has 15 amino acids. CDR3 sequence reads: CASTLARGTSYEQYF. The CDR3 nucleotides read TGTGCCAGCACCCTGGCCAGGGGAACCTCCTACGAGCAGTACTTC.

The CDR3 DNA is TGTGCCAGCAGCCCTGCCGGGACAGGAGAGAACTATGGCTACACCTTC. It specifies CASSPAGTGENYGYTF. The chain carries TRBV7-8 and TRBJ1-2; 8 nucleotides line up with TRBD1. Per germline, CDR1 SGHVS and CDR2 FQNEAQ. After removal of 5 bases from V and 2 bases from J, the junction contained 10 bases not matched to a gene. This CDR3 has 16 residues.

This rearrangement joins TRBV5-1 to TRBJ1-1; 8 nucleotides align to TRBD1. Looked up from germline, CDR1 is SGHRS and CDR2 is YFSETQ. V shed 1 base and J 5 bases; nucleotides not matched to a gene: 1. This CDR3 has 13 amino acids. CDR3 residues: CASSLRQGTEAFF. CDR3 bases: TGCGCCAGCAGCTTGCGACAGGGGACTGAAGCTTTCTTT. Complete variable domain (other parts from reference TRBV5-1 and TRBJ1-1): KAGVTQTPRYLIKTRGQQVTLSCSPISGHRSVSWYQQTPGQGLQFLFEYFSETQRNKGNFPGRFSGRQFSNSRSEMNVSTLELGDSALYLCASSLRQGTEAFFGQGTRLTVV.

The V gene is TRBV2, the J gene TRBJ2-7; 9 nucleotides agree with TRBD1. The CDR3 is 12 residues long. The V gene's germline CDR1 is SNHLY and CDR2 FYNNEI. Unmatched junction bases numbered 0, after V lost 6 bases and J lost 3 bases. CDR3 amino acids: CASRTGGYEQYF. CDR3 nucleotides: TGTGCCAGCAGGACAGGGGGCTACGAGCAGTACTTC. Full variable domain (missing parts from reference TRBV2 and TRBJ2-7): EPEVTQTPSHQVTQMGQEVILRCVPISNHLYFYWYRQILGQKVEFLVSFYNNEISEKSEIFDDQFSVERPDGSNFTLKIRSTKLEDSAMYFCASRTGGYEQYFGPGTRLTVT.

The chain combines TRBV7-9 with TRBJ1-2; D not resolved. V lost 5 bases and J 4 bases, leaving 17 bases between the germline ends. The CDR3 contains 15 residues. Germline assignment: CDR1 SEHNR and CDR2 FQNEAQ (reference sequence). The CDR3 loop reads CASSLMEGSAYGYTF. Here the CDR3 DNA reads TGTGCCAGCAGCCTCATGGAGGGCTCGGCCTATGGCTACACCTTC. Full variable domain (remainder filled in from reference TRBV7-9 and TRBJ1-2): DTGVSQNPRHKITKRGQNVTFRCDPISEHNRLYWYRQTLGQGPEFLTYFQNEAQLEKSRLLSDRFSAERPKGSFSTLEIQRTEQGDSAMYLCASSLMEGSAYGYTFGSGTRLTVV.

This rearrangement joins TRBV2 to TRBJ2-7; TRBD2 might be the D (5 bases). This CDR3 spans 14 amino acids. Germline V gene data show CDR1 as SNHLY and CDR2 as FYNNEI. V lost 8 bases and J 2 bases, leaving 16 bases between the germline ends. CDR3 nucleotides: TGTGCCAGCTCGGGGAGCGGACCTCCCTACGAGCAGTACTTC. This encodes CASSGSGPPYEQYF.

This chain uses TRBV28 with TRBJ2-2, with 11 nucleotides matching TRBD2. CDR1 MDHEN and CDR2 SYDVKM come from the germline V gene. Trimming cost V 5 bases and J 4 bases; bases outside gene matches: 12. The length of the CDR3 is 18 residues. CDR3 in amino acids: CASSPLAGGLSGTGELFF. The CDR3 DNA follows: TGTGCCAGCAGTCCCCTAGCGGGAGGTCTCTCAGGCACCGGGGAGCTGTTTTTT.

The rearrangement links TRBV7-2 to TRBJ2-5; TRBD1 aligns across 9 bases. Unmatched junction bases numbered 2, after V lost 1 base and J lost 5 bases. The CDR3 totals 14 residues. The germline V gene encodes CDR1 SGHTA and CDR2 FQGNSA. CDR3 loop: CASSLGGTGETQYF. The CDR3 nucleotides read TGTGCCAGCAGCTTAGGGGGGACAGGGGAGACCCAGTACTTC.

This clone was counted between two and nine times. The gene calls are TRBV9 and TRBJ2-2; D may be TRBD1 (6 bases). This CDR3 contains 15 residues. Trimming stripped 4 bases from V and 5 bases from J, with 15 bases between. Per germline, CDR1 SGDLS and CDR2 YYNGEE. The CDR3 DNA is TGTGCCAGCAGCCCTTTAGCAACAGGGACCGGGGAGCTGTTTTTT. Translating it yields CASSPLATGTGELFF.

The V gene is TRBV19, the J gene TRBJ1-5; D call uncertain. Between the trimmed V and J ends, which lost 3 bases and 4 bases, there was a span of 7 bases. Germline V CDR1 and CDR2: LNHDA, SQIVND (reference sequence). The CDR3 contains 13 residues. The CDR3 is CASSITGNQPQHF. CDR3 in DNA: TGTGCCAGTAGTATCACGGGGAATCAGCCCCAGCATTTT.

CDR3 bases: TGCAGCGTTCTACAGGGGGGCTACAATGAGCAGTTCTTC. This sequence encodes CSVLQGGYNEQFF. The chain has TRBV29-1 and TRBJ2-1, with 8 bases matching TRBD1. Looked up from germline, CDR1 is SQVTM and CDR2 is ANQGSEA. CDR3 length: 13 residues. Trimming cost V 5 bases and J 3 bases; bases outside gene matches: 3.